In this sample, the clone carrying this T cell receptor beta chain turned up many times. The target antigen is unknown. Other DNA sequences of this sample code for an identical CDR3. The source of the sample is a study of metastatic and nonmetastatic thyroid tumors. Whole-study context: Comparative analysis of repertoires was undertaken across blood and tumor or nodule tissue obtained from malignant and benign thyroid patients.

Germline-derived CDR1 and CDR2 are SGHVS and FQNEAQ. CDR3 length: 15 residues. V was trimmed by 0 bases and J by 1 base, leaving 9 bases between them. No patient received treatment before thyroid surgery. General observations from the study: Reportedly, malignant thyroid tumors had significantly higher TCR beta diversity than benign nodules, in blood and tumor.

In the source study's methods: The study took CDR3 differences across clinicopathological groups and made a distant-metastasis classifier for papillary thyroid cancer from them. Via MiXCR, TCRdb re-called the PCR reads. These V and J calls originate from TCRdb's pipeline instead of the authors' own analysis. The repertoire has about 37,000 clones, roughly 13% of them found once; the top ten carry 8% to 10%. J is TRBJ1-1 and V is TRBV7-8; D ambiguous. This clonotype originated in a female donor with papillary thyroid cancer or a benign thyroid nodule (not recorded which). Some clones in this sample may be carry-over from other donors' samples. Sequences were obtained from blood. The CDR3 spells CASSLAGERNTEAFF. In DNA form, the CDR3 reads TGTGCCAGCAGCTTAGCTGGGGAGAGGAACACTGAAGCTTTCTTT. Full variable domain (remainder filled in from reference TRBV7-8 and TRBJ1-1): GAGVSQSPRYKVAKRGQDVALRCDPISGHVSLFWYQQALGQGPEFLTYFQNEAQLDKSGLPSDRFFAERPEGSVSTLKIQRTQQEDSAVYLCASSLAGERNTEAFFGQGTRLTVV.